One and the same sample provided the 24 T cell receptor beta chains below, sequenced in a study of T cell repertoires in cytomegalovirus infection. TCRdb re-called the reads with MiXCR, one entry per CDR3 protein. Of more than 500,000 distinct CDR3 sequences listed, more than 15% are singletons. The specimen was CD8+ T cells from PBMCs. The receptors derive from a human donor in good health (CMV status not recorded). Some clones in this sample may be carry-over from other donors' samples.

There are many counts of this clonotype. The chain has TRBV12-3 or TRBV12-4 and TRBJ1-2, with D possibly matching TRBD1 (5 bases). The CDR3 extends over 14 amino acids. Trimming cost V 5 bases and J 4 bases, with 14 bases left between them. This CDR3 reads CASSPGREFYGYTF. The CDR3 bases are TGTGCCAGCAGTCCAGGGAGGGAATTCTATGGCTACACCTTC.

The genes are TRBV18 and TRBJ2-1; TRBD2 agrees at 7 bases. The CDR3 is 16 amino acids. V lost 3 bases to trimming and J lost 2 bases; unmatched junction nucleotides: 7. Germline CDR1 reads KGHSH; CDR2 reads LQKENI. CDR3 sequence reads: CASSPLGTKPYNEQFF. CDR3 sequence (DNA): TGTGCCAGCTCACCCCTCGGGACTAAACCCTACAATGAGCAGTTCTTC.

The chain combines TRBV12-3 or TRBV12-4 with TRBJ2-2; TRBD2 matches 12 bases. This CDR3 region has 17 residues. J was trimmed by 4 bases and V by 6 bases; bases with no gene match: 9. The CDR3 DNA follows: TGTGCCAGCAGCCCATCTGGGACTAGCGGGCGCACCGGGGAGCTGTTTTTT. Residues: CASSPSGTSGRTGELFF.

In its sample, this clonotype was seen many times. The rearrangement links TRBV7-8 to TRBJ2-3; 8 bases line up with TRBD1. The CDR3 spans 17 residues. Germline CDR1 is SGHVS and CDR2 is FQNEAQ. The ends lost 2 bases at V and 4 bases at J; junction bases unmatched: 11. This chain's CDR3 is CASSLPTGQGRADTQYF. Here the CDR3 DNA reads TGTGCCAGCAGCTTACCCACAGGACAGGGCAGGGCAGATACGCAGTATTTT.

This clonotype came up many times. The chain joins TRBV7-2 to TRBJ1-1; D perhaps matches TRBD1 (5 bases). V was pared by 1 base and J by 0 bases, with 12 bases between. CDR1 and CDR2 from the germline V gene are SGHTA and FQGNSA. This CDR3 region has 16 residues. The CDR3 region has the DNA TGTGCCAGCAGCTTAGATTTGCAGGGAATGAACACTGAAGCTTTCTTT. Amino acids: CASSLDLQGMNTEAFF.

This rearrangement joins TRBV28 to TRBJ2-7; TRBD2 matches at 8 bases. In germline, CDR1 is MDHEN, CDR2 SYDVKM. The CDR3 is 14 residues long. J was trimmed by 5 bases and V by 7 bases; bases with no gene match: 10. CDR3 sequence (DNA): TGTGCCAGCAACCAACAGCGGGGGCCAAACGAGCAGTACTTC. As protein: CASNQQRGPNEQYF.

In this sample, this clonotype turned up many times. This chain connects TRBV7-8 to TRBJ1-5; D is unclear. V lost 8 bases, J lost 0 bases, and 5 bases lay in between. The germline CDR1 and CDR2 sequences are SGHVS and FQNEAQ. The length of the CDR3 is 12 residues. The CDR3: CASGISNQPQHF. Here the CDR3 DNA reads TGTGCCAGCGGAATTAGCAATCAGCCCCAGCATTTT.

This clonotype has just a few counts. This rearrangement joins TRBV11-2 to TRBJ2-3; no reliable D call. The CDR3 loop spans 12 amino acids. Germline CDR1 reads SGHAT; CDR2 reads FQNNGV. V lost 0 bases and J lost 6, with 4 bases in between. The CDR3 sequence is CASSLDQDTQYF. DNA of the CDR3: TGTGCCAGCAGCTTAGATCAGGATACGCAGTATTTT.

V and J are TRBV27 and TRBJ2-7, with D perhaps assigned TRBD1 or TRBD2 (6 bases each). The germline CDR1 and CDR2 sequences are MNHEY and SMNVEV (reference sequence). The CDR3 sequence is 14 residues long. V was cut by 4 bases and J by 2 bases, with 12 bases left in between. The CDR3 is CASSSGGFAYEQYF. The CDR3 DNA is TGTGCCAGCAGTTCCGGGGGCTTTGCCTACGAGCAGTACTTC.

This clonotype was seen many times. The chain uses TRBV7-9 and TRBJ2-5, with TRBD2 matching 8 bases. In germline, CDR1 is SEHNR, CDR2 FQNEAQ (reference sequence). J was trimmed by 2 bases and V by 4 bases; bases with no gene match: 12. The CDR3 consists of 17 residues. The CDR3 bases are TGTGCCAGCAGCTCTAGCAGTGCGGGAGGCTGGCAAGAGACCCAGTACTTC. It codes for CASSSSSAGGWQETQYF.

The table lists this clonotype with a few counts. This chain joins TRBV28 and TRBJ2-5; unclear D gene. Germline-derived CDR1 and CDR2 are MDHEN and SYDVKM. The CDR3 runs to 13 residues. With 8 bases removed from V and 0 bases from J, the gap between germline ends came to 10 bases. The chain's CDR3 is CASEPQNQETQYF. The CDR3 bases are TGTGCCAGCGAACCACAGAACCAAGAGACCCAGTACTTC.

This clonotype was counted many times. The chain carries TRBV25-1 and TRBJ2-7; D ambiguous. CDR3 length: 14 amino acids. CDR1 is MGHDK and CDR2 is SYGVNS in the germline V gene. V lost 5 bases, J lost 2 bases, and 13 bases lay in between. The CDR3 is CASSHSGRAYEQYF. CDR3 bases: TGTGCCAGCAGTCATTCCGGCAGAGCCTACGAGCAGTACTTC.

In this sample, this clonotype turned up a few times. J is TRBJ2-2 and V is TRBV6-5; no firm D call. Deletions cut 1 base from V and 4 bases from J, with 7 bases between. Germline V gene sequence: CDR1 MNHEY, CDR2 SVGAGI. CDR3 length: 14 amino acids. The CDR3 DNA reads as TGTGCCAGCAGTTACTTTTCAGGCACCGGGGAGCTGTTTTTT. Its translation: CASSYFSGTGELFF.

This clonotype was found many times. The chain couples TRBV25-1 to TRBJ2-7, with 11 positions matching TRBD2. The ends lost 5 bases at V and 1 base at J; junction bases unmatched: 7. The CDR3 is made up of 16 amino acids. Germline CDR1 is MGHDK and CDR2 is SYGVNS. CDR3: CASSSILAGGSYEQYF. As DNA, the CDR3 is TGTGCCAGCAGTTCTATTCTAGCGGGAGGTTCCTACGAGCAGTACTTC.

The chain couples TRBV7-6 to TRBJ2-7; unclear D gene. The CDR3 is made up of 15 amino acids. Germline V gene lookup returns CDR1 SGHVS and CDR2 FNYEAQ. Between the trimmed V and J ends, which lost 0 bases and 4 bases, there was a span of 13 bases. The chain's CDR3 is CASSLATTTTYEQYF. The CDR3, as DNA: TGTGCCAGCAGCTTAGCAACTACGACAACTTACGAGCAGTACTTC.

V gene TRBV5-1 combines with J gene TRBJ1-3, with a weak D call TRBD1 (6 bases). Germline CDR1 is SGHRS and CDR2 is YFSETQ. V was pared by 0 bases and J by 0 bases, with 10 bases between. The CDR3 covers 16 residues. The CDR3 region is CASSLGRDNSGNTIYF. CDR3 coding DNA: TGCGCCAGCAGCTTGGGCAGGGACAACTCTGGAAACACCATATATTTT.

There are many counts of this clonotype. CDR3 in DNA: TGTGCCAGCAGCCCACCCGTGAACGTGAAGGGCTTACACATTCAGTACTTC. This gives the protein CASSPPVNVKGLHIQYF. The rearrangement links TRBV7-9 to TRBJ2-4; D unresolved. The CDR3 has 17 residues. CDR1 SEHNR and CDR2 FQNEAQ come from the germline V gene (reference sequence). The V gene lost 5 bases and the J gene lost 8 bases, with 25 bases spanning the gap. The full variable domain, rest sourced from reference TRBV7-9 and TRBJ2-4, is DTGVSQNPRHKITKRGQNVTFRCDPISEHNRLYWYRQTLGQGPEFLTYFQNEAQLEKSRLLSDRFSAERPKGSFSTLEIQRTEQGDSAMYLCASSPPVNVKGLHIQYFGAGTRLSVL.

This clonotype turned up a few times. The chain links TRBV27 to TRBJ1-2; possibly TRBD1 for D (6 bases). Trimming shortened V by 4 bases and J by 4 bases, and 16 bases separated the two germline ends. Per the germline V gene, CDR1 is MNHEY and CDR2 is SMNVEV (reference sequence). This CDR3 has 15 amino acids. The CDR3 loop reads CASSYGGAMGYGYTF. The DNA of the CDR3 is TGTGCCAGCAGTTACGGGGGGGCAATGGGCTATGGCTACACCTTC.

In its sample, this clonotype was seen a few times. The V and J genes are TRBV3-1 and TRBJ1-1, with D possibly being TRBD1 (6 bases). This CDR3 region has 15 residues. Deletions cut 0 bases from V and 5 bases from J, with 13 bases between. The V gene's germline CDR1 is LGHDT and CDR2 YNNKEL (reference sequence). CDR3: CASSQELDRRTEAFF. The CDR3 DNA reads as TGTGCCAGCAGCCAAGAGTTAGACAGGAGGACTGAAGCTTTCTTT.

The chain combines TRBV14 with TRBJ2-5; no clear D. This CDR3 region has 12 residues. V lost 2 bases and J lost 5, with 6 bases in between. The V gene's germline CDR1 is SGHDN and CDR2 FVKESK. The CDR3 here is CASSQLRETQYF. The CDR3 nucleotides are TGTGCCAGCAGCCAACTGCGGGAGACCCAGTACTTC.

Points on this clonotype: A much larger clone is a single base away; this may be a read error. The gene calls are TRBV5-6 and TRBJ2-7, with D perhaps TRBD1 (6 bases). The CDR3 runs 12 residues. The V end lost 7 bases, the J end lost 7 bases, and 15 bases lay between the germline ends. Germline V gene sequence: CDR1 SGHDT, CDR2 YYEEEE. CDR3 sequence reads: CASGPRGREQYF. In nucleotides, the CDR3 is TGTGCCAGCGGCCCCAGGGGCCGTGAGCAGTACTTC. Full variable domain (outside the CDR3, taken from reference TRBV5-6 and TRBJ2-7): DAGVTQSPTHLIKTRGQQVTLRCSPKSGHDTVSWYQQALGQGPQFIFQYYEEEERQRGNFPDRFSGHQFPNYSSELNVNALLLGDSALYLCASGPRGREQYFGPGTRLTVT.

The table lists this clonotype with many counts. V is TRBV28 and J is TRBJ1-5, with TRBD1 matching over 8 bases. CDR1 and CDR2 from the germline V gene are MDHEN and SYDVKM. The CDR3 length is 15 residues. With 4 bases clipped from V and 4 bases from J, the junction kept 6 bases outside the gene matches. CDR3 sequence (DNA): TGTGCCAGCAGTTGGGGGACAGGTGGGAATCAGCCCCAGCATTTT. Amino acid sequence: CASSWGTGGNQPQHF.

This clonotype was seen only a few times. V gene TRBV19 combines with J gene TRBJ2-7; 9 bases map to TRBD1. Germline V lookup: CDR1 LNHDA, CDR2 SQIVND (reference sequence). V trimming: 5 bases; J trimming: 5 bases; junction bases outside the gene matches: 10. The CDR3 length is 15 residues. Written as DNA, the CDR3 is TGTGCCAGTAGTGGGACCGGGACAGGGTATCACGAGCAGTACTTC. Amino acid sequence: CASSGTGTGYHEQYF.

V gene TRBV5-1 combines with J gene TRBJ2-1; tentative D call: TRBD2 (5 bases). The CDR3 has 17 amino acids. Germline values: CDR1 SGHRS, CDR2 YFSETQ. Trimming left V 0 bases short and J 3 bases short, with 16 bases between. The CDR3 region is CASSLVASLEGYNEQFF. As DNA, the CDR3 is TGCGCCAGCAGCTTGGTAGCTAGCCTTGAAGGCTACAATGAGCAGTTCTTC.